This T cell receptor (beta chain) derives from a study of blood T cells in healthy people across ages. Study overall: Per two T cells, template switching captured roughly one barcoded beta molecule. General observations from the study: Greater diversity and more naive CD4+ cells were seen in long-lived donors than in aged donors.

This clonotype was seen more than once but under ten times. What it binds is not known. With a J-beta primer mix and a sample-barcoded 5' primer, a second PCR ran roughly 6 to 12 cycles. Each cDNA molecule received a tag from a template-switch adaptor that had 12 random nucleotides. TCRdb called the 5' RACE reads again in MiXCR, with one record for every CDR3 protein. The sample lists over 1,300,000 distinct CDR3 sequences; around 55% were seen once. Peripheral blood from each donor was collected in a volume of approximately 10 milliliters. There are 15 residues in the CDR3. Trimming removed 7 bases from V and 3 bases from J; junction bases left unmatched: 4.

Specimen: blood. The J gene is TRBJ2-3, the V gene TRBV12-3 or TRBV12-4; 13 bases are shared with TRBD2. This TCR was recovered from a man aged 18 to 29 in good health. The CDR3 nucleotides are TGTGCCAGCAATCGACTAGCGGGGGGAACAGATACGCAGTATTTT. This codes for CASNRLAGGTDTQYF.